Given below is one T cell receptor (beta chain) in context. This entry comes from a study of T cells in Graves' hyperthyroidism and ophthalmopathy. The CDR3 consists of 12 residues. V lost 5 bases and J lost 11; bases outside the gene matches: 3. CDR1 and CDR2 from the germline V gene are SGHNT and YENEEA. It was RNA transcripts that yielded the amplified TCR beta CDR3 regions. The HTBI primer set was used in a first-round RT-PCR of the TCR CDR3. TCRdb recomputed calls from the multiplex PCR reads with MiXCR, one row per CDR3 protein. The data show about 570,000 distinct CDR3 sequences, about half seen once.

The chain employs TRBV11-3 and TRBJ2-7, with 13 bases matching TRBD2. The source material was peripheral blood or thyroid tissue (not recorded which). This receptor was identified in an adult woman with Graves' disease, either hyperthyroidism or ophthalmopathy (not recorded which). The CDR3: CASSAGLAGEYF. CDR3 in DNA: TGTGCCAGCAGCGCCGGACTAGCGGGAGAGTACTTC.